This T cell receptor beta chain comes out of a study of cytomegalovirus exposure and HLA in healthy donors (dated by TCRdb to about 2017). At the level of the whole study: According to a later analysis, the 120 or so validation repertoires were produced on the same platform as the roughly 600 repertoires of the first cohort. A separate validation cohort of 100 to 150 different subjects was used in addition to the approximately 610-subject first cohort. To predict cytomegalovirus infection status, the study combined high-throughput TCR immunosequencing, statistical association of individual TCRs with disease status, and machine learning. The study aimed to test whether cataloging public T cell receptors could reveal signatures of past pathogen exposure.

As regards this clone: What antigen it recognizes has not been identified. The input lacks base qualities; no much larger clone sits a single base away.

From the cysteine through the phenylalanine, the CDR3 covers 14 amino acids. Solely the CDR3 DNA is kept, with 42 bases framed from the first base. V and J are trimmed by 6 bases and 0 bases, and the gene matches miss 3 bases of the junction. Reading the germline V gene gives CDR1 SQVTM and CDR2 ANQGSEA. Here is what the overall study found, with its caveats: The study listed around 160 TCR beta chains as associated with cytomegalovirus. Across donors, most TCR sequences were observed very rarely, whereas some public TCRs were present in many individuals. The classifier was reported to diagnose cytomegalovirus status with high specificity and sensitivity in both the original and validation cohorts. A later analysis lacked HLA typing for the validation cohort, so it scored co-occurrence in that cohort across all 120 repertoires. In vitro tests confirmed that a few of the cytomegalovirus-associated TCR beta chains recognize cytomegalovirus antigens. According to the authors, the approach could potentially be generalized to other disease states and immunological phenotypes. In a later analysis, TCRs clustered in the first cohort were found to also tend to co-occur in the 130 or so validation repertoires, with roughly 93% of cluster scores above 0.

The donors were included in the validation cohort of 130 or so subjects, a group kept apart from the approximately 670-subject first cohort. Libraries were made using the immunoSEQ multiplex PCR assay. Regarding the original processing steps: To diagnose cytomegalovirus status from the catalog of TCR beta chain sequences, a statistical classification framework was built. TCRdb stores this immuneACCESS table with in-frame sequences only. Part of the clones is absent; in the studies checked, under half of the shortfall reflects unresolved V genes, and no reason is known for the rest. V and J calls and clone size follow that table, whereas D and trimming were derived from the DNA. This sample holds about 280,000 clones; approximately 88% were observed only once. Over 0.7% of the sample belongs to the ten largest clones.

This sequence uses TRBV29-1 and TRBJ2-2, with 8 bases in between that match TRBD1. The source material was PBMCs. This sequence originates from a woman younger than 30 in good health and CMV-seronegative. The DNA is TGCAGCGTGAGGACAGGGACGAACACCGGGGAGCTGTTTTTT. The resulting protein is CSVRTGTNTGELFF.